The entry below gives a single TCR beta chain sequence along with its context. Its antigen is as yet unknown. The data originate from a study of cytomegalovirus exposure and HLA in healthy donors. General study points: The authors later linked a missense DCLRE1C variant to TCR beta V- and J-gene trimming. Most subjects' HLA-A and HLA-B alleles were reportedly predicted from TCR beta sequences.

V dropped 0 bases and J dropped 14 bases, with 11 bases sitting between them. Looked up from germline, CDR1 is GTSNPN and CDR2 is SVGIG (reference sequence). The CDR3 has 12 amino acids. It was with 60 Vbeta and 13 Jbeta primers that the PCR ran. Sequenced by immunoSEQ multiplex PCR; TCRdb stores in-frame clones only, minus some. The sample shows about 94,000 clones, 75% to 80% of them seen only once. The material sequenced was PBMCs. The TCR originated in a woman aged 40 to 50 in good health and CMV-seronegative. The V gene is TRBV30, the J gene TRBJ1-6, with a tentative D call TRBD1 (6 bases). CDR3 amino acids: CAWSVLNRALHF. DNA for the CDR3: TGTGCCTGGAGTGTACTGAACAGGGCCCTCCACTTT.